These T cell receptor beta chains were read from a single sample in a study of blood T cell repertoires in COVID-19. Data came from immunoSEQ multiplex PCR; TCRdb stores just in-frame clones and leaves some out. In the table there are approximately 120,000 clones, roughly 81% of which are singletons. The sequenced sample was peripheral blood. The receptor source for this set is a human donor in a cohort sampled during active COVID-19. Each CDR3 is given with its conserved first and last residue. Fields, in order: clone size, V gene, D gene, J gene, CDR3 DNA, CDR3 protein. D genes are given only for firm matches. The size entry is marked missing in some rows and otherwise reads once, few, many or a size class.

clone size: -; V gene: TRBV5-1; D gene: -; J gene: TRBJ1-1; CDR3 DNA: TGCGCCAGCAGCTTGGGGCAGATGAACACTGAAGCTTTCTTT; CDR3 protein: CASSLGQMNTEAFF
clone size: -; V gene: TRBV6-1; D gene: -; J gene: TRBJ2-7; CDR3 DNA: TGTGCCAGCAGTGAAGCTGGCACATACGAGCAGTACTTC; CDR3 protein: CASSEAGTYEQYF
clone size: -; V gene: TRBV5-1; D gene: -; J gene: TRBJ2-7; CDR3 DNA: TGCGCCAGCAGCTTGGCGGGCGGGGGCACGGGCGAGCAGTACTTC; CDR3 protein: CASSLAGGGTGEQYF
clone size: -; V gene: TRBV19; D gene: -; J gene: TRBJ1-4; CDR3 DNA: TGTGCCAGTAGCCCTACAGGGATCGGCGGGGAAAAACTGTTTTTT; CDR3 protein: CASSPTGIGGEKLFF
clone size: -; V gene: TRBV7-2; D gene: TRBD2; J gene: TRBJ2-7; CDR3 DNA: TGTGCCAGCAGCTCCCCCTTTAGCGGGGGTGCGGAGCAGTACTTC; CDR3 protein: CASSSPFSGGAEQYF
clone size: -; V gene: TRBV5-1; D gene: TRBD1; J gene: TRBJ2-1; CDR3 DNA: TGCGCCAGCAGCCTATACAGGGGAACGAGAAATGAGCAGTTCTTC; CDR3 protein: CASSLYRGTRNEQFF
clone size: -; V gene: TRBV5-4; D gene: TRBD2; J gene: TRBJ2-3; CDR3 DNA: TGTGCCAGCAGCTCAGGACTAGCGGGGGGGGAGGATACGCAGTATTTT; CDR3 protein: CASSSGLAGGEDTQYF
clone size: -; V gene: TRBV18; D gene: -; J gene: TRBJ1-4; CDR3 DNA: TGTGCCAGCTCCCTCGCGGGGACTACTAATGAAAAACTGTTTTTT; CDR3 protein: CASSLAGTTNEKLFF
clone size: -; V gene: TRBV18; D gene: TRBD1; J gene: TRBJ1-3; CDR3 DNA: TGTGCCAGCTCACCAAACAGACAGGGCGCAGGAAACACCATATATTTT; CDR3 protein: CASSPNRQGAGNTIYF
clone size: -; V gene: TRBV19; D gene: -; J gene: TRBJ1-1; CDR3 DNA: TGTGCCAGCAGGGGAGCGGTGGAAGCTTTCTTT; CDR3 protein: CASRGAVEAFF
clone size: -; V gene: TRBV12-3/TRBV12-4; D gene: -; J gene: TRBJ1-5; CDR3 DNA: TGTGCCAGCCGATCCGAGCCCAATCAGCCCCAGCATTTT; CDR3 protein: CASRSEPNQPQHF
clone size: few; V gene: TRBV5-1; D gene: TRBD1; J gene: TRBJ1-3; CDR3 DNA: TGCGCCAGCAGCTGGGGGCAGGGGGTCTCTGGAAACACCATATATTTT; CDR3 protein: CASSWGQGVSGNTIYF
clone size: -; V gene: TRBV2; D gene: TRBD2; J gene: TRBJ2-1; CDR3 DNA: TGTGCCAGCAGAGTTACTAGCGGGGGGGGCAATGAGCAGTTCTTC; CDR3 protein: CASRVTSGGGNEQFF
clone size: -; V gene: TRBV29-1; D gene: -; J gene: TRBJ1-2; CDR3 DNA: TGCAGCGTCCACGGAGGGGACGGTATGAACTATGGCTACACCTTC; CDR3 protein: CSVHGGDGMNYGYTF
clone size: -; V gene: TRBV27; D gene: -; J gene: TRBJ2-7; CDR3 DNA: TGTGCCATCCGGGGGTCTTCCTACGAGCAGTACTTC; CDR3 protein: CAIRGSSYEQYF
clone size: -; V gene: TRBV6-5; D gene: TRBD1; J gene: TRBJ1-1; CDR3 DNA: TGTGCCAGCAGTTACCGCGTTGACAGGGGGAAAGAAGCTTTCTTT; CDR3 protein: CASSYRVDRGKEAFF
clone size: -; V gene: TRBV10-3; D gene: -; J gene: TRBJ1-6; CDR3 DNA: TGTGCCATCAGGCAGGGAAATTCACCCCTCCACTTT; CDR3 protein: CAIRQGNSPLHF
clone size: -; V gene: TRBV29-1; D gene: -; J gene: TRBJ1-2; CDR3 DNA: -; CDR3 protein: CSVDSYGCTF
clone size: -; V gene: TRBV24-1; D gene: TRBD2; J gene: TRBJ2-3; CDR3 DNA: TGTGCCACCAGTGATTCGGGAGGGCTGGAAGATACGCAGTATTTT; CDR3 protein: CATSDSGGLEDTQYF
clone size: -; V gene: TRBV5-1; D gene: -; J gene: TRBJ2-2; CDR3 DNA: TGCGCCAGCAGCCTACACAGTAACACCGGGGAGCTGTTTTTT; CDR3 protein: CASSLHSNTGELFF
clone size: -; V gene: TRBV4-1; D gene: -; J gene: TRBJ2-7; CDR3 DNA: TGCGCCAGCAGCCAAGCCCCCTCTTTCGAGCAGTACTTC; CDR3 protein: CASSQAPSFEQYF
clone size: -; V gene: TRBV11-3; D gene: -; J gene: TRBJ2-7; CDR3 DNA: TGTGCCAGCAGCTTAGGGAGCGGCTACGAGCAGTACTTC; CDR3 protein: CASSLGSGYEQYF
clone size: -; V gene: TRBV18; D gene: TRBD1; J gene: TRBJ2-3; CDR3 DNA: TGTGCCAGCTCACCGCAGGGGGCAATAGATACGCAGTATTTT; CDR3 protein: CASSPQGAIDTQYF
clone size: -; V gene: TRBV6-5; D gene: -; J gene: TRBJ2-1; CDR3 DNA: TGTGCCAGCAGCAGGGCCTACAATGAGCAGTTCTTC; CDR3 protein: CASSRAYNEQFF
clone size: -; V gene: TRBV4-1; D gene: -; J gene: TRBJ2-1; CDR3 DNA: TGCGCCAGCAGCCAAGCTCGGGGGTTCTACAATGAGCAGTTCTTC; CDR3 protein: CASSQARGFYNEQFF
clone size: -; V gene: TRBV3-1/TRBV3-2; D gene: TRBD1; J gene: TRBJ1-2; CDR3 DNA: TGTGCCAGCAGCCAAGAGAAGGGACAGGGGCGCTATGGCTACACCTTC; CDR3 protein: CASSQEKGQGRYGYTF
clone size: -; V gene: TRBV5-1; D gene: -; J gene: TRBJ2-3; CDR3 DNA: TGCGCCAGCAGCTTGGGGCGGGGGCCTCTCACAGATACGCAGTATTTT; CDR3 protein: CASSLGRGPLTDTQYF
clone size: -; V gene: TRBV7-9; D gene: -; J gene: TRBJ2-7; CDR3 DNA: TGTGCCAGCAGCTTAGGGGCTTACGAGCAGTACTTC; CDR3 protein: CASSLGAYEQYF
clone size: once; V gene: TRBV27; D gene: TRBD2; J gene: TRBJ2-1; CDR3 DNA: TGTGCCAGCAGTTTATCGGAGCGGGGGGCCCATGAGCAGTTCTTC; CDR3 protein: CASSLSERGAHEQFF
clone size: -; V gene: TRBV30; D gene: -; J gene: TRBJ1-6; CDR3 DNA: TGTGCCTGGACTGCAGGGTTCGATAATTCACCCCTCCACTTT; CDR3 protein: CAWTAGFDNSPLHF
clone size: -; V gene: TRBV7-8; D gene: TRBD1; J gene: TRBJ2-7; CDR3 DNA: TGTGCCAGCAGCCCAGGTGACAGGGGGAAATCCTACGAGCAGTACTTC; CDR3 protein: CASSPGDRGKSYEQYF
clone size: -; V gene: TRBV4-2; D gene: -; J gene: TRBJ1-6; CDR3 DNA: TGTGCCAGCAGCCAAGATCCACGCAGGGAAGGATCACCCCTCCACTTT; CDR3 protein: CASSQDPRREGSPLHF
clone size: -; V gene: TRBV6-2/TRBV6-3; D gene: TRBD1; J gene: TRBJ2-4; CDR3 DNA: TGTGCCAGCAGTGCCGGGACAGGGCAAAACATTCAGTACTTC; CDR3 protein: CASSAGTGQNIQYF
clone size: once; V gene: TRBV5-4; D gene: TRBD1; J gene: TRBJ1-1; CDR3 DNA: TGTGCCAGCAGTCCGGGACAGGGGGGTATGAACACTGAAGCTTTCTTT; CDR3 protein: CASSPGQGGMNTEAFF
clone size: -; V gene: TRBV2; D gene: -; J gene: TRBJ1-2; CDR3 DNA: TGTGCCAGCACCGAGAGTGTCTATGGCTACACCTTC; CDR3 protein: CASTESVYGYTF
clone size: once; V gene: TRBV19; D gene: -; J gene: TRBJ2-2; CDR3 DNA: TGTGCCAGTAGTATAGTGGCCAGCACCGGGGAGCTGTTTTTT; CDR3 protein: CASSIVASTGELFF
clone size: -; V gene: TRBV9; D gene: -; J gene: TRBJ2-1; CDR3 DNA: TGTGCCAGCAGCGTAGCTTGGGGAGAGAGTGAGCAGTTCTTC; CDR3 protein: CASSVAWGESEQFF
clone size: -; V gene: TRBV7-2; D gene: -; J gene: TRBJ1-3; CDR3 DNA: TGTGCCAGCAGTCGGGGGGCTGGAAACACCATATATTTT; CDR3 protein: CASSRGAGNTIYF
clone size: -; V gene: TRBV6-6; D gene: -; J gene: TRBJ1-6; CDR3 DNA: TGTGCCAGCAGTTACGGGCCCGTGCAAGATTCACCCCTCCACTTT; CDR3 protein: CASSYGPVQDSPLHF
clone size: -; V gene: TRBV7-9; D gene: TRBD1; J gene: TRBJ1-1; CDR3 DNA: TGTGCCAGCAGCCGGACAGGGGGAGGTACTGAAGCTTTCTTT; CDR3 protein: CASSRTGGGTEAFF
clone size: -; V gene: TRBV7-9; D gene: -; J gene: TRBJ1-2; CDR3 DNA: TGTGCCAGCAGCTTAGTTGTCAGTATTAACTATGGCTACACCTTC; CDR3 protein: CASSLVVSINYGYTF
clone size: -; V gene: TRBV7-3; D gene: TRBD1; J gene: TRBJ2-1; CDR3 DNA: TGTGCCAGCAGGAGCCGGGACAGAGACAATGAGCAGTTCTTC; CDR3 protein: CASRSRDRDNEQFF
clone size: -; V gene: TRBV6-6; D gene: -; J gene: TRBJ1-6; CDR3 DNA: TGTGCCAGCAGTTACAGGGGCGGCTCCTATAATTCACCCCTCCACTTT; CDR3 protein: CASSYRGGSYNSPLHF
clone size: few; V gene: TRBV6-2/TRBV6-3; D gene: TRBD1; J gene: TRBJ1-1; CDR3 DNA: TGTGCCAGCAGTTACGAGACAGGGACCTTGAACACTGAAGCTTTCTTT; CDR3 protein: CASSYETGTLNTEAFF
clone size: -; V gene: TRBV24-1; D gene: -; J gene: TRBJ2-2; CDR3 DNA: TGTGCCACCAGTGATCCAGGCCGGGGTTTCGGGGAGCTGTTTTTT; CDR3 protein: CATSDPGRGFGELFF
clone size: few; V gene: TRBV24-1; D gene: TRBD2; J gene: TRBJ2-1; CDR3 DNA: TGTGCCACCGCTAGCGGGGGGGCCAAGGGTGAGCAGTTCTTC; CDR3 protein: CATASGGAKGEQFF
clone size: -; V gene: TRBV23-1; D gene: TRBD1; J gene: TRBJ2-1; CDR3 DNA: TGCGCCAGCGGAAACTTAGGGGGCGGCACGAACAATGAGCAGTTCTTC; CDR3 protein: CASGNLGGGTNNEQFF
clone size: -; V gene: TRBV19; D gene: -; J gene: TRBJ1-2; CDR3 DNA: TGTGCCAGTAGTATTGCGGGTAATAACTATGGCTACACCTTC; CDR3 protein: CASSIAGNNYGYTF
clone size: -; V gene: TRBV5-1; D gene: -; J gene: TRBJ1-1; CDR3 DNA: TGCGCCAGCTGCACCCAGGGGTCGGGCACTGAAGCTTTCTTT; CDR3 protein: CASCTQGSGTEAFF
clone size: -; V gene: TRBV6-1; D gene: -; J gene: TRBJ2-7; CDR3 DNA: TGTGCCAGCAGTGGCGGATCCGACAGGATCTCCTACGAGCAGTACTTC; CDR3 protein: CASSGGSDRISYEQYF
clone size: -; V gene: TRBV11-2; D gene: -; J gene: TRBJ1-1; CDR3 DNA: TGTGCCAGCAGCTTAGTCGGGGGGGATGTCACTGAAGCTTTCTTT; CDR3 protein: CASSLVGGDVTEAFF
clone size: once; V gene: TRBV19; D gene: -; J gene: TRBJ2-7; CDR3 DNA: TGTGCCAGTAGTATGAGGCTAACCCCATCCTACGAGCAGTACTTC; CDR3 protein: CASSMRLTPSYEQYF
clone size: -; V gene: TRBV7-2; D gene: -; J gene: TRBJ2-1; CDR3 DNA: TGTGCCAGCAGCTTACATCAAGCGGCTAGCTCCTACAATGAGCAGTTCTTC; CDR3 protein: CASSLHQAASSYNEQFF